These 12 T cell receptor beta chains were sequenced from one sample in a study of blood T cell repertoires in COVID-19. The table came from immunoSEQ multiplex PCR; TCRdb's copy has only in-frame clones and leaves some out. Among about 81,000 clones listed, around nine tenths were seen once. The specimen sequenced was peripheral blood. The receptors stem from a man between 65 and 80 years old with active or convalescent COVID-19.

The chain links TRBV7-2 to TRBJ2-1; D gene unclear. Trimming removed 0 bases at V and 1 base at J, with 7 bases between. Germline V gene data show CDR1 as SGHTA and CDR2 as FQGNSA. The CDR3 runs 15 residues. The CDR3 spells CASSLAVLSYNEQFF. The CDR3 DNA reads as TGTGCCAGCAGCTTAGCGGTACTATCCTACAATGAGCAGTTCTTC.

This CDR3 is CASSELTGGSGYTF. In DNA, the CDR3 is TGTGCCAGCAGTGAGCTGACAGGGGGCAGCGGCTACACCTTC. The chain couples TRBV2 to TRBJ1-2; 10 bases are a match to TRBD1. The J segment lost 8 bases and the V segment lost 3 bases, leaving 6 bases of the junction unmatched. This CDR3 is built from 14 residues. Germline CDR1 is SNHLY and CDR2 is FYNNEI.

The chain links TRBV18 to TRBJ1-1; D is unresolved. CDR1 and CDR2 (germline): KGHSH, LQKENI. Trimming left V 5 bases short and J 1 base short, with 5 bases between. The CDR3 extends over 12 amino acids. Written as DNA, the CDR3 is TGTGCCAGCTCAAAACAGAACACTGAAGCTTTCTTT. Its translation is CASSKQNTEAFF.

A few counts support this clone. J is TRBJ1-1 and V is TRBV19; 8 bases line up with TRBD1. Trimming took 6 bases from V and 2 from J; bases not matched to a gene: 5. CDR1 and CDR2 from the germline V gene are LNHDA and SQIVND (reference sequence). This CDR3 is built from 14 residues. The CDR3 sequence: CASRETGANTEAFF. The CDR3 DNA follows: TGTGCCAGTAGAGAGACAGGGGCAAACACTGAAGCTTTCTTT. Drawing the rest from reference TRBV19 and TRBJ1-1, the complete variable domain is DGGITQSPKYLFRKEGQNVTLSCEQNLNHDAMYWYRQDPGQGLRLIYYSQIVNDFQKGDIAEGYSVSREKKESFPLTVTSAQKNPTAFYLCASRETGANTEAFFGQGTRLTVV.

The chain recombines TRBV5-6 with TRBJ2-7, with TRBD1 matching 7 bases. Germline values: CDR1 SGHDT, CDR2 YYEEEE. The CDR3 is 15 residues long. J lost 1 base, V lost 2 bases, and 6 bases had no gene match. The CDR3, as DNA: TGTGCCAGCAGCTTCGACAGGGAGAGTTCCTACGAGCAGTACTTC. Residues: CASSFDRESSYEQYF.

The CDR3 region has the DNA TGTGCCAGCAGTGAGGGGGGTGGGAATTCACCCCTCCACTTT. It yields the protein CASSEGGGNSPLHF. The rearrangement joins TRBV6-4 to TRBJ1-6; maybe TRBD1 (5 bases). Trimming cost V 3 bases and J 7 bases, with 10 bases left between them. The CDR3 contains 14 residues. From germline, CDR1 is MRHNA and CDR2 SNTAGT.

The chain recombines TRBV4-3 with TRBJ2-2; 9 bases are shared with TRBD1. J gave up 4 bases and V 4 bases, and 10 bases lay outside the gene matches. The germline CDR1 and CDR2 sequences are LGHNA and YSLEER. CDR3 length: 17 amino acids. The CDR3 protein is CASSPTIQGAGTGELFF. Written as DNA, the CDR3 is TGCGCCAGCAGCCCTACAATACAGGGGGCGGGCACCGGGGAGCTGTTTTTT.

The genes are TRBV5-1 and TRBJ1-1, with D maybe TRBD1 (5 bases). CDR3 length: 13 residues. Deletions cut 4 bases from V and 8 bases from J, with 15 bases between. CDR1 is SGHRS and CDR2 is YFSETQ in the germline V gene. Here the CDR3 DNA reads TGCGCCAGCAGCACAGGCGGGGCATACGAAGCTTTCTTT. Protein sequence: CASSTGGAYEAFF.

The J gene is TRBJ2-1, the V gene TRBV7-3; 10 nucleotides match TRBD2. This CDR3 region has 16 residues. Germline V gene data show CDR1 as SGHTA and CDR2 as FQGTGA. V shed 2 bases and J 8 bases; nucleotides not matched to a gene: 9. The CDR3 bases are TGTGCCAGCAGCTTAGGTGGGAGCGGGGGGGCGCATGAGCAGTTCTTC. This codes for CASSLGGSGGAHEQFF. Variable domain in full (rest from reference TRBV7-3 and TRBJ2-1): GAGVSQTPSNKVTEKGKYVELRCDPISGHTALYWYRQSLGQGPEFLIYFQGTGAADDSGLPNDRFFAVRPEGSVSTLKIQRTERGDSAVYLCASSLGGSGGAHEQFFGPGTRLTVL.

The V call is TRBV3-1 (or the pseudogene TRBV3-2), the J call TRBJ1-5; tentative D call: TRBD1 (5 bases). Germline V gives CDR1 LGHDT, CDR2 YNNKEL (reference sequence). The CDR3 contains 15 residues. V lost 0 bases to trimming and J lost 6 bases, with 12 bases between them. CDR3 sequence reads: CASSQDGHGGQPQHF. In DNA form, the CDR3 reads TGTGCCAGCAGCCAAGACGGGCACGGGGGTCAGCCCCAGCATTTT.

The gene calls are TRBV5-5 and TRBJ1-2, with a tentative D call TRBD1 (5 bases). Trimming stripped 3 bases from V and 0 bases from J, with 21 bases between. From germline, CDR1 is SGHKS and CDR2 YYEKEE (reference sequence). The CDR3 covers 18 residues. The CDR3 sequence is CASSSPRVQQGSNYGYTF. The CDR3 DNA is TGTGCCAGCAGCTCCCCCCGGGTACAGCAGGGATCTAACTATGGCTACACCTTC.

This chain joins TRBV5-1 and TRBJ1-4; D is perhaps TRBD1 (6 bases). The CDR3 has 17 residues. Trimming left V 5 bases short and J 0 bases short, with 17 bases between. Germline CDR1 reads SGHRS; CDR2 reads YFSETQ. CDR3 in DNA: TGCGCCAGCAGTAAGCAGGGGATCGACGCAACTAATGAAAAACTGTTTTTT. Translating gives CASSKQGIDATNEKLFF.